A single sample is the source of the 18 T cell receptor beta chains below, sequenced in a study of blood T cell repertoires in COVID-19. This table comes from immunoSEQ multiplex PCR, and its TCRdb copy is limited to in-frame clones, with some not included. This table holds 250,000 or so clones, roughly 85% found once. The material sequenced was PBMCs or T cells enriched from blood (not recorded which). These receptors originate from a woman aged 40 to 50 who had been exposed to COVID-19.

The CDR3: CASSLTPRRDQPQHF. Here the CDR3 DNA reads TGTGCCAGCAGTTTGACTCCCCGCAGGGATCAGCCCCAGCATTTT. The chain couples TRBV27 to TRBJ1-5; tentative D call: TRBD1 (5 bases). The CDR3 has 15 residues. V lost 3 bases to trimming and J lost 5 bases, with 14 bases between them. Germline CDR1 MNHEY, CDR2 SMNVEV (reference sequence).

This clone was seen a handful of times. The CDR3 here is CASTLFSGGLYEQYF. For the CDR3, the DNA is TGTGCCAGCACCTTGTTTAGCGGGGGCCTCTACGAGCAGTACTTC. The chain combines TRBV28 with TRBJ2-7; 9 positions agree with TRBD2. The germline CDR1 and CDR2 sequences are MDHEN and SYDVKM. V lost 7 bases to trimming and J lost 3 bases; unmatched junction nucleotides: 10. The CDR3 is 15 residues long.

The table lists this clone with a count of one. This rearrangement joins TRBV19 to TRBJ1-6; possibly TRBD1 for D (5 bases). Germline CDR1 is LNHDA and CDR2 is SQIVND (reference sequence). The CDR3 is made up of 13 amino acids. V lost 3 bases, J lost 9 bases, and 9 bases lay in between. This chain's CDR3 is CASSMGGSSPLHF. The CDR3 bases are TGTGCCAGTAGTATGGGGGGGTCTTCACCCCTCCACTTT.

A single count supports this clone. V gene TRBV5-6 combines with J gene TRBJ2-7; 10 bases align to TRBD1. Germline V CDR1 and CDR2: SGHDT, YYEEEE. The CDR3 contains 17 residues. The V and J ends lost 1 base and 5 bases, in that order; junction bases with no gene match: 12. The CDR3 nucleotides are TGTGCCAGCAGCTTGTATTTGGGCCGGGACAGGGGCCACGAGCAGTACTTC. Translating gives CASSLYLGRDRGHEQYF.

The chain has TRBV6-1 and TRBJ2-1, with TRBD2 identical over 11 bases. Germline V gene lookup returns CDR1 MNHNS and CDR2 SASEGT. The CDR3 sequence is 16 residues long. V lost 0 bases to trimming and J lost 10 bases; unmatched junction nucleotides: 8. The CDR3 is CASSEAVGIAGGEQFF. CDR3 coding DNA: TGTGCCAGCAGTGAAGCGGTTGGTATAGCGGGAGGGGAGCAGTTCTTC.

J is TRBJ1-1 and V is TRBV19; D not resolved. V shed 7 bases and J shed 2 bases, with 14 bases lying between them. The length of the CDR3 is 14 residues. Germline-derived CDR1 and CDR2 are LNHDA and SQIVND (reference sequence). CDR3 nucleotides: TGTGCCAGTAAGAATACCGACATCAACACTGAAGCTTTCTTT. It codes for CASKNTDINTEAFF.

The rearrangement uses TRBV6-2 or TRBV6-3 and TRBJ1-2, with TRBD1 as a possible D gene (5 bases). This CDR3 has 15 amino acids. Per germline, CDR1 MNHEY and CDR2 SVGEGT. The V gene lost 2 bases and the J gene lost 0 bases, with 10 bases spanning the gap. The CDR3 loop reads CASSYGGETNYGYTF. The CDR3 region has the DNA TGTGCCAGCAGTTACGGAGGGGAGACTAACTATGGCTACACCTTC.

The chain couples TRBV29-1 to TRBJ2-1; 9 nucleotides match TRBD2. J lost 7 bases, V lost 4 bases, and 8 bases had no gene match. This CDR3 is 14 amino acids long. Germline loops: CDR1 SQVTM, CDR2 ANQGSEA. The DNA of the CDR3 is TGCAGCGTTGTCCGCGGGGGGGCCGGTAATGAGCAGTTCTTC. Amino acid sequence: CSVVRGGAGNEQFF.

V gene TRBV12-3 or TRBV12-4 combines with J gene TRBJ1-5; D is ambiguous. The V gene lost 7 bases and the J gene lost 9 bases, with 10 bases spanning the gap. The CDR3 is made up of 11 amino acids. CDR3 residues: CASTLEGPQHF. For the CDR3, the DNA is TGTGCCAGCACCCTGGAGGGGCCCCAGCATTTT.

V usage is TRBV15 and J usage is TRBJ1-2; D might be TRBD1 (6 bases). V gave up 4 bases and J gave up 4 bases, with 13 bases separating them. Germline V gives CDR1 LNHNV, CDR2 YYDKDF (reference sequence). CDR3 length: 14 amino acids. CDR3 in amino acids: CATSKSKDSYGYTF. The CDR3 DNA sequence: TGTGCCACCAGCAAAAGTAAGGACAGCTATGGCTACACCTTC. Supplemented by reference TRBV15 and TRBJ1-2, the full variable domain reads DAMVIQNPRYQVTQFGKPVTLSCSQTLNHNVMYWYQQKSSQAPKLLFHYYDKDFNNEADTPDNFQSRRPNTSFCFLDIRSPGLGDTAMYLCATSKSKDSYGYTFGSGTRLTVV.

This clone was counted between two and nine times. This rearrangement joins TRBV19 to TRBJ2-1; 10 bases fit TRBD1. CDR1 and CDR2 (germline): LNHDA, SQIVND (reference sequence). Trimming at V came to 6 bases and at J to 7 bases, leaving 9 bases not matched to a gene. This CDR3 has 15 residues. The CDR3 protein is CASRPGTGVSNEQFF. CDR3 DNA sequence: TGTGCCAGTAGACCCGGGACAGGGGTATCTAATGAGCAGTTCTTC.

The rearrangement links TRBV12-3 or TRBV12-4 to TRBJ2-1; unclear D gene. This CDR3 region has 13 residues. Trimming pared 4 bases from V and 4 bases from J, leaving 8 bases between. The CDR3 DNA follows: TGTGCCAGCAGTTCCGGAGATTACAATGAGCAGTTCTTC. Residues: CASSSGDYNEQFF.

The chain combines TRBV5-1 with TRBJ1-1; 8 bases match TRBD1. The CDR3 length is 14 residues. Per germline, CDR1 SGHRS and CDR2 YFSETQ. Trimming cost V 1 base and J 5 bases; bases outside gene matches: 4. CDR3 bases: TGCGCCAGCAGCTTGACAGGGGGAACGACTGAAGCTTTCTTT. It codes for CASSLTGGTTEAFF.

This chain connects TRBV18 to TRBJ1-1; possibly TRBD1 for D (5 bases). V was cut by 1 base and J by 0 bases, with 12 bases left in between. This CDR3 spans 16 amino acids. Germline CDR1 and CDR2: KGHSH and LQKENI. CDR3: CASSPRQGSMNTEAFF. The DNA for the CDR3 is TGTGCCAGCTCACCACGTCAGGGTAGTATGAACACTGAAGCTTTCTTT. The whole variable domain, filled in from reference TRBV18 and TRBJ1-1, reads NAGVMQNPRHLVRRRGQEARLRCSPMKGHSHVYWYRQLPEEGLKFMVYLQKENIIDESGMPKERFSAEFPKEGPSILRIQQVVRGDSAAYFCASSPRQGSMNTEAFFGQGTRLTVV.

The V call is TRBV9, the J call TRBJ2-3; D call uncertain. The germline gives CDR1 SGDLS, CDR2 YYNGEE. This CDR3 is 15 amino acids long. V was shortened by 0 bases and J by 4 bases, with 12 bases between the two germline ends. The CDR3 bases are TGTGCCAGCAGCGTAGTGTTTGGCAGCGCAGATACGCAGTATTTT. Its translation is CASSVVFGSADTQYF.

The chain couples TRBV19 to TRBJ1-1; 8 nucleotides line up with TRBD1. The length of the CDR3 is 12 residues. V was clipped by 5 bases and J by 5 bases; unmatched bases: 1. CDR1 and CDR2 from the germline V gene are LNHDA and SQIVND (reference sequence). The CDR3 here is CASSRQGTEAFF. The CDR3 DNA reads as TGTGCCAGTAGTCGACAGGGGACTGAAGCTTTCTTT.

V and J are TRBV6-5 and TRBJ2-2; 11 positions match TRBD1. CDR1 is MNHEY and CDR2 is SVGAGI in the germline V gene. Trimming removed 2 bases from V and 10 bases from J; junction bases left unmatched: 6. CDR3 length: 15 amino acids. The CDR3 region is CASSYIRTGGEELFF. The CDR3 DNA follows: TGTGCCAGCAGTTACATTAGGACAGGGGGCGAGGAGCTGTTTTTT.

The rearrangement uses TRBV20-1 and TRBJ1-2; TRBD1 agrees at 7 bases. V shed 5 bases, J shed 8 bases, and the junction held 5 bases outside the gene matches. This CDR3 is built from 11 residues. The V gene's germline CDR1 is DFQATT and CDR2 SNEGSKA (reference sequence). CDR3 amino acids: CSADREAGYTF. The CDR3 DNA follows: TGCAGTGCTGACAGGGAGGCCGGCTACACCTTC.